These T cell receptor beta chains were read from a single sample in a study of neurological immune-mediated disorders. TCRdb called the 5' RACE reads again in MiXCR, with one record for every CDR3 protein. The data hold tens of thousands of distinct CDR3 sequences, with over 4% observed a single time. The material sequenced was PBMCs. These receptors all stem from a young man in good health. CDR3s leave out the opening cysteine and the closing phenylalanine or tryptophan. Fields, in order: J gene, V gene, clone size, CDR3 protein. Only some rows state a clone size, as once, few, many or a class for expanded clones.

>TRBJ1-3|TRBV7-9|many
ASSLVGNTIY
>TRBJ2-4|TRBV9|many
ASSAGMDRDHKNIQY
>TRBJ2-4|TRBV3-1|many
ASSPEGAGNIQY
>TRBJ2-2|TRBV27|many
ASSLVGGNTGELF
>TRBJ1-5|TRBV20-1|many
SAAGQGNQPQH
>TRBJ1-1|TRBV5-6|many
ASSRGDSNTEAF
>TRBJ2-7|TRBV7-9|many
ATSGESIGEQY
>TRBJ1-6|TRBV20-1|many
SAREGTENNSPLH
>TRBJ2-2|TRBV5-8|many
ASSFRDTGELF
>TRBJ1-5|TRBV7-2|many
ASSLVVTGNQPQH
>TRBJ2-1|TRBV20-1|many
SAPLAGVNEQF
>TRBJ1-1|TRBV18|many
ASSPQTVGQASFIL
>TRBJ2-1|TRBV7-9|many
ASSLSPNEQF
>TRBJ1-5|TRBV5-1|many
ASSLGQGEQPQH
>TRBJ2-5|TRBV19|many
ASSLLFSGMGETQY
>TRBJ2-3|TRBV29-1|many
SVDSTDTQY
>TRBJ1-5|TRBV24-1|many
ATMGTGYHQPQH
>TRBJ1-2|TRBV15|many
ATSSLDRGVGGYT
>TRBJ2-1|TRBV11-2|many
ASSLDSLGEQF
>TRBJ2-3|TRBV11-2|many
ASSLPISTDTQY
>TRBJ2-2|TRBV4-2|many
ASSQDTGQKTGELF
>TRBJ1-3|TRBV5-1|many
ASSLPGHTIY
>TRBJ1-1|TRBV18|.
ASSPDGGAMNTEAF
>TRBJ2-3|TRBV20-1|many
SAEGGGTDTQY
>TRBJ1-4|TRBV5-1|many
ASSSRGVEKLF
>TRBJ1-4|TRBV13|many
ASSFGQGVLEKLF
>TRBJ2-5|TRBV6-5|many
ASRLIRDRGETQY
>TRBJ1-6|TRBV20-1|many
SARDTRNGNSPLH
>TRBJ2-5|TRBV7-7|many
ASSRSYSGRETQY
>TRBJ2-7|TRBV5-1|many
ASSSRTGVYEQY
>TRBJ2-5|TRBV7-2|many
ASSSEYGTYQETQY
>TRBJ1-2|TRBV20-1|medium-sized
SARDSGQGAPNYGYT
>TRBJ2-3|TRBV5-1|.
ASSFLGEDTQY
>TRBJ1-1|TRBV20-1|many
SARGQGYTNTEAF
>TRBJ2-6|TRBV5-6|many
ASSFTSSSGANVLT
>TRBJ2-3|TRBV5-1|many
ASSLQGSDTDTQY
>TRBJ2-7|TRBV4-3|many
ASSQVGTGEQY
>TRBJ1-1|TRBV5-1|many
ASSSNRGISSGGAF
>TRBJ1-1|TRBV6-6|many
ASSYPDRGNTEAF
>TRBJ2-3|TRBV29-1|many
SVGRTSVSPDTQY
>TRBJ1-5|TRBV12-3/TRBV12-4|many
ASSFGSNQPQH
>TRBJ1-2|TRBV6-6|many
ASRQQGPWGYT
>TRBJ2-7|TRBV6-2/TRBV6-3|few
ASRETGLSSYEQY
>TRBJ2-7|TRBV7-3|many
ASSFGVGYEQY